The 20 T cell receptor beta chains presented below share a single source sample, sequenced in a study of control samples from healthy donors and cancer patients. The method was immunoSEQ multiplex PCR; TCRdb's version includes in-frame clones alone and lacks a portion of them. The sample includes 46,000 or so clones, more than 85% seen only once; the top ten take roughly a quarter. Sequenced sample: PBMCs. The receptors originated from a woman aged 45-65 years with head and neck cancer.

The CDR3 sequence is CASSLVQGFENEQFF. In DNA form, the CDR3 reads TGTGCCAGCAGCTTGGTACAGGGCTTCGAGAATGAGCAGTTCTTC. The chain links TRBV5-6 to TRBJ2-1; D is possibly TRBD1 (6 bases). The CDR3 loop spans 15 amino acids. V was shortened by 0 bases and J by 7 bases, with 14 bases between the two germline ends. Germline CDR1 reads SGHDT; CDR2 reads YYEEEE.

This chain uses TRBV29-1 with TRBJ1-4; D not certain. The V gene's germline CDR1 is SQVTM and CDR2 ANQGSEA. The CDR3 is 14 residues long. V lost 7 bases and J lost 7, with 19 bases in between. The CDR3 protein is CSESGLRYGEKLFF. DNA of the CDR3: TGCAGCGAGTCAGGCCTACGATACGGTGAAAAACTGTTTTTT.

The V and J genes are TRBV7-2 and TRBJ2-5, with 8 bases identical to TRBD1. Germline V gene data show CDR1 as SGHTA and CDR2 as FQGNSA. The trim removed 3 bases at V and 6 bases at J, leaving 6 bases unmatched. CDR3 length: 14 amino acids. The CDR3 DNA reads TGTGCCAGCAGCTTGTCAGGGGGCGAGAAGACCCAGTACTTC. Translating it yields CASSLSGGEKTQYF.

The V call is TRBV3-1 (or the pseudogene TRBV3-2), the J call TRBJ2-1; 14 bases align to TRBD2. Germline V gene sequence: CDR1 LGHDT, CDR2 YNNKEL (reference sequence). The length of the CDR3 is 18 residues. V lost 2 bases and J lost 8; bases outside the gene matches: 11. In DNA form, the CDR3 reads TGTGCCAGCAGCCAACCGCCACTGGGACTAGCGGGAGAAGATGAGCAGTTCTTC. Amino acid sequence: CASSQPPLGLAGEDEQFF.

A remark on this clone: Other DNA sequences from this sample encode an identical CDR3 as well. V and J are TRBV5-1 and TRBJ2-1; 11 nucleotides line up with TRBD2. V lost 0 bases, J lost 0 bases, and 2 bases stayed unmatched. The CDR3 has 17 residues. Germline V CDR1 and CDR2: SGHRS, YFSETQ. CDR3 coding DNA: TGCGCCAGCAGCTTGGGCCTAGCGGGGGGCTCCTACAATGAGCAGTTCTTC. Translated: CASSLGLAGGSYNEQFF.

The V and J genes are TRBV23-1 and TRBJ2-5; D gene uncertain. TRBV23-1 is marked as an open reading frame, function uncertain. V was pared by 2 bases and J by 5 bases, with 9 bases between. This CDR3 comprises 13 residues. The CDR3 is CASSQAAGETQYF. In nucleotides, the CDR3 is TGCGCCAGCAGTCAAGCGGCTGGGGAGACCCAGTACTTC.

This clone appeared a few times. The chain joins TRBV18 to TRBJ2-6, with no clear D. In germline, CDR1 is KGHSH, CDR2 LQKENI. Trimming removed 1 base from V and 1 base from J, with 8 bases in between. The CDR3 covers 16 residues. The CDR3 here is CASSPRQVSGANVLTF. The CDR3 nucleotides read TGTGCCAGCTCACCACGGCAGGTGTCTGGGGCCAACGTCCTGACTTTC.

V usage is TRBV7-2 and J usage is TRBJ2-5; TRBD1 is a possible D gene (6 bases). Germline assignment: CDR1 SGHTA and CDR2 FQGNSA. Trimming left V 5 bases short and J 2 bases short, with 18 bases between. The CDR3 runs to 16 residues. This chain's CDR3 is CASSPDPHRVQETQYF. DNA of the CDR3: TGTGCCAGCAGCCCCGACCCCCACAGGGTACAAGAGACCCAGTACTTC.

The chain links TRBV11-2 to TRBJ2-1, with a tentative D call TRBD1 (5 bases). CDR3 length: 12 residues. V was shortened by 4 bases and J by 6 bases, with 7 bases between the two germline ends. Germline-derived CDR1 and CDR2 are SGHAT and FQNNGV. The DNA for the CDR3 is TGTGCCAGCAGCTCAAGGGGCAATGAGCAGTTCTTC. It yields the protein CASSSRGNEQFF. Filled out from reference TRBV11-2 and TRBJ2-1, the complete variable domain reads EAGVAQSPRYKIIEKRQSVAFWCNPISGHATLYWYQQILGQGPKLLIQFQNNGVVDDSQLPKDRFSAERLKGVDSTLKIQPAKLEDSAVYLCASSSRGNEQFFGPGTRLTVL.

J is TRBJ2-7 and V is TRBV28; the D is unclear. V shed 4 bases and J shed 6 bases, with 10 bases lying between them. From germline, CDR1 is MDHEN and CDR2 SYDVKM. The CDR3 spans 12 residues. Here the CDR3 reads CASSWVGGEQYF. Written as DNA, the CDR3 is TGTGCCAGCAGTTGGGTCGGCGGCGAGCAGTACTTC. The whole variable domain, filled in from reference TRBV28 and TRBJ2-7, reads DVKVTQSSRYLVKRTGEKVFLECVQDMDHENMFWYRQDPGLGLRLIYFSYDVKMKEKGDIPEGYSVSREKKERFSLILESASTNQTSMYLCASSWVGGEQYFGPGTRLTVT.

The chain joins TRBV5-1 to TRBJ2-5; 14 bases are shared with TRBD2. Trimming took 5 bases from V and 4 from J; bases not matched to a gene: 10. The CDR3 is made up of 17 amino acids. Germline V gene lookup returns CDR1 SGHRS and CDR2 YFSETQ. The CDR3 loop reads CASREGTSGSYGETQYF. The DNA of the CDR3 is TGCGCCAGCAGAGAAGGGACTAGCGGGAGTTATGGAGAGACCCAGTACTTC.

The J gene is TRBJ1-1, the V gene TRBV10-3, with no clear D. The CDR3 spans 17 residues. Trimming pared 0 bases from V and 0 bases from J, leaving 14 bases between. The germline gives CDR1 ENHRY, CDR2 SYGVKD. CDR3 sequence: CAISESRGMVMNTEAFF. DNA for the CDR3: TGTGCCATCAGTGAGTCTCGGGGTATGGTGATGAACACTGAAGCTTTCTTT.

The chain employs TRBV10-3 and TRBJ1-1, with D tentatively TRBD1 (5 bases). CDR1 and CDR2 from the germline V gene are ENHRY and SYGVKD. Trimming took off 11 bases at V and 3 bases at J, with 16 bases between the two ends. The CDR3 has 13 amino acids. CDR3 DNA sequence: TGTGCCTGTCGACGGGGAGGGGACACTGAAGCTTTCTTT. As protein: CACRRGGDTEAFF.

This chain connects TRBV6-2 or TRBV6-3 to TRBJ2-1; D call uncertain. The CDR3 contains 16 residues. V dropped 2 bases and J dropped 8 bases, with 19 bases sitting between them. The germline gives CDR1 MNHEY, CDR2 SVGEGT. The CDR3 nucleotides are TGTGCCAGCAGTTACGGAAAGAGCCCCTATCTGGATGAGCAGTTCTTC. This encodes CASSYGKSPYLDEQFF.

J is TRBJ2-3 and V is TRBV19, with TRBD2 identical over 9 bases. The CDR3 runs to 15 residues. CDR1 and CDR2 (germline): LNHDA, SQIVND (reference sequence). J gave up 3 bases and V 5 bases, and 6 bases lay outside the gene matches. In nucleotides, the CDR3 is TGTGCCAGTAGTCCCATGAGCGGGGGGACAGATACGCAGTATTTT. Protein product: CASSPMSGGTDTQYF.

This chain joins TRBV7-6 and TRBJ1-1, with D possibly matching TRBD1 (5 bases). The CDR3 is 16 amino acids. In germline, CDR1 is SGHVS, CDR2 FNYEAQ. Trimming stripped 2 bases from V and 0 bases from J, with 13 bases between. CDR3 residues: CASSLMAGRMNTEAFF. In DNA, the CDR3 is TGTGCCAGCAGCTTAATGGCAGGGAGAATGAACACTGAAGCTTTCTTT.

This chain links TRBV24-1 with TRBJ1-5; maybe TRBD1 (5 bases). Trimming removed 2 bases at V and 3 bases at J, with 10 bases between. CDR1 is KGHDR and CDR2 is SFDVKD in the germline V gene. This CDR3 is built from 15 residues. CDR3 region: CATSDSAGLNQPQHF. CDR3 DNA sequence: TGTGCCACCAGTGATTCGGCAGGGCTCAATCAGCCCCAGCATTTT.

This clone is a singleton in its sample. CDR3 protein: CASSQERASSYNEQFF. CDR3 coding DNA: TGTGCCAGCAGCCAAGAGAGGGCTAGCTCCTACAATGAGCAGTTCTTC. The chain recombines TRBV3-1 (or the pseudogene TRBV3-2) with TRBJ2-1, with a tentative D call TRBD2 (5 bases). Germline loops: CDR1 LGHDT, CDR2 YNNKEL (reference sequence). Between the trimmed V and J ends, which lost 0 bases and 0 bases, there was a span of 9 bases. There are 16 residues in the CDR3.

This chain links TRBV12-3 or TRBV12-4 with TRBJ1-3; D unresolved. CDR3 length: 13 amino acids. Trimming removed 7 bases from V and 3 bases from J, with 10 bases in between. The CDR3 loop reads CASTGRDGNTIYF. The CDR3 coding sequence is TGTGCCAGCACTGGTAGGGATGGAAACACCATATATTTT.

This clone was observed a few times. The rearrangement links TRBV19 to TRBJ1-5, with 8 bases matching TRBD1. The CDR3 loop spans 17 amino acids. Germline V gene sequence: CDR1 LNHDA, CDR2 SQIVND (reference sequence). The J segment lost 1 base and the V segment lost 2 bases, leaving 7 bases of the junction unmatched. The CDR3 loop is CASSIQGAGWSNQPQHF. CDR3 bases: TGTGCCAGTAGTATACAGGGGGCAGGGTGGAGCAATCAGCCCCAGCATTTT. The entire variable domain, with the rest obtained from reference TRBV19 and TRBJ1-5, is as follows: DGGITQSPKYLFRKEGQNVTLSCEQNLNHDAMYWYRQDPGQGLRLIYYSQIVNDFQKGDIAEGYSVSREKKESFPLTVTSAQKNPTAFYLCASSIQGAGWSNQPQHFGDGTRLSIL.